This T cell receptor beta chain was sequenced in a study of technical replicates of blood from a handful of donors. This CDR3 contains 15 residues. The table came from immunoSEQ multiplex PCR; TCRdb's copy has only in-frame clones and leaves some out. The top ten hold more than 0.2% of the sample, which has about 83,000 clones, just over 90% seen once. The chain combines TRBV21-1 with TRBJ1-1; no check of the table's D call, TRBD1, against the DNA was made. TRBV21-1 is an annotated pseudogene. The specimen was T cells isolated from PBMCs. The origin of this receptor is a human donor in good health. CDR3 region: CASSPRQSANTEAFF. The CDR3 region has the DNA TGTGCCAGCAGCCCACGACAGTCGGCGAACACTGAAGCTTTCTTT.